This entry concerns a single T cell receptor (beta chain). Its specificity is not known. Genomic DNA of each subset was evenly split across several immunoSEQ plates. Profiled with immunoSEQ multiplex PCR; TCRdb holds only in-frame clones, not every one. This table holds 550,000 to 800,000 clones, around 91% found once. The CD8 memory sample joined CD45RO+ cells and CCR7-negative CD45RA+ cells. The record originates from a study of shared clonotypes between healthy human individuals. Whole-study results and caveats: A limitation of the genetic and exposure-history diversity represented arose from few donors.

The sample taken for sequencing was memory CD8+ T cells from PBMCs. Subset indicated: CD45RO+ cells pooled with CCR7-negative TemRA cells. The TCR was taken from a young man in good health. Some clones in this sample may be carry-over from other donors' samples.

This CDR3 reads CASSLNSRETQYF. The CDR3 DNA follows: TGTGCCAGCAGCTTAAATTCGAGGGAGACCCAGTACTTC. This sequence joins TRBV7-3 and TRBJ2-5; no clear D gene. Germline-derived CDR1 and CDR2 are SGHTA and FQGTGA. This CDR3 is 13 amino acids long. V was trimmed by 1 base and J by 5 bases, leaving 8 bases between them.